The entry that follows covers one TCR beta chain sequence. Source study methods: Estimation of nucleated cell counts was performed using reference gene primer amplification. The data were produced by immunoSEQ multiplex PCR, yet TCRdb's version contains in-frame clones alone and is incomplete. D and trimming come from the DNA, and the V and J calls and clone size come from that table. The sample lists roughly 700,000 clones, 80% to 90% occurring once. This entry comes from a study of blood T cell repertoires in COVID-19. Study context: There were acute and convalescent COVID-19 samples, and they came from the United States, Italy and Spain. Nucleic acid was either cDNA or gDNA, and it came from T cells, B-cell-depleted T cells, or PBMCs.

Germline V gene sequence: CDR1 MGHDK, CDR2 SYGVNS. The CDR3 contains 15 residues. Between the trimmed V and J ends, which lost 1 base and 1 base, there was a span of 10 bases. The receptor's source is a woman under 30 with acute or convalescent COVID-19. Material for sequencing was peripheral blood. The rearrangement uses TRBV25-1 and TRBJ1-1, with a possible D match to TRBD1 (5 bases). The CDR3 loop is CASSELGTPNTEAFF. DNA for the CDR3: TGTGCCAGCAGTGAATTGGGGACTCCGAACACTGAAGCTTTCTTT.